The next 5 T cell receptor beta chains were all read from a single sample in a study of sequential checkpoint blockade in melanoma. Treatment given: randomized to nivolumab then ipilimumab (arm A) or the reverse (arm B). Measured with immunoSEQ multiplex PCR; TCRdb has only the in-frame clones, and not every one. The sample consists of tens of thousands of clones, roughly 78% of them appearing once. This specimen was CD8+ T cells sorted from blood (inferred from file names), taken from a patient given nivolumab and ipilimumab in sequence. These receptors were taken from a human donor with melanoma.

This chain connects TRBV19 to TRBJ1-4, with a tentative D call TRBD1 (5 bases). This CDR3 has 14 residues. The germline V and J ends were trimmed by 7 bases and 7 bases, with 16 bases remaining between them. The germline V gene has CDR1 LNHDA and CDR2 SQIVND (reference sequence). DNA of the CDR3: TGTGCCAGTATCCGCCCCGGGGGGGGTGAAAAACTGTTTTTT. Amino acid sequence: CASIRPGGGEKLFF.

This sequence joins TRBV19 and TRBJ2-7, with a possible D match to TRBD1 (7 bases). The V gene lost 8 bases and the J gene lost 1 base, with 12 bases spanning the gap. The CDR3 is made up of 13 amino acids. CDR1 is LNHDA, CDR2 SQIVND, per germline (reference sequence). CDR3 sequence (DNA): TGTGCCAGTGGGAGGACAGGTTCCTACGAGCAGTACTTC. This encodes CASGRTGSYEQYF.

This chain joins TRBV7-2 and TRBJ2-5; 8 bases match TRBD1. Germline CDR1 is SGHTA and CDR2 is FQGNSA. The CDR3 is 15 amino acids. V lost 3 bases and J lost 3; bases outside the gene matches: 6. CDR3 residues: CASSFRQGTEETQYF. DNA for the CDR3: TGTGCCAGCAGCTTCCGACAGGGGACCGAAGAGACCCAGTACTTC. The complete variable domain, with remaining parts taken from reference TRBV7-2 and TRBJ2-5, reads GAGVSQSPSNKVTEKGKDVELRCDPISGHTALYWYRQSLGQGLEFLIYFQGNSAPDKSGLPSDRFSAERTGGSVSTLTIQRTQQEDSAVYLCASSFRQGTEETQYFGPGTRLLVL.

This clone was counted once. The genes are TRBV29-1 and TRBJ1-1; TRBD1 aligns across 7 bases. V lost 3 bases to trimming and J lost 0 bases; unmatched junction nucleotides: 4. There are 14 residues in the CDR3. Germline assignment: CDR1 SQVTM and CDR2 ANQGSEA. The CDR3 here is CSVDQGGMNTEAFF. The CDR3, as DNA: TGCAGCGTTGATCAGGGGGGAATGAACACTGAAGCTTTCTTT.

The rearrangement uses TRBV9 and TRBJ1-6; D call uncertain. Per germline, CDR1 SGDLS and CDR2 YYNGEE. Trimming removed 0 bases at V and 5 bases at J, with 6 bases between. The CDR3 extends over 14 amino acids. The CDR3 sequence: CASSVGVDNSPLHF. CDR3 nucleotides: TGTGCCAGCAGCGTAGGAGTTGATAATTCACCCCTCCACTTT. The full variable domain, completed using reference TRBV9 and TRBJ1-6, is DSGVTQTPKHLITATGQRVTLRCSPRSGDLSVYWYQQSLDQGLQFLIQYYNGEERAKGNILERFSAQQFPDLHSELNLSSLELGDSALYFCASSVGVDNSPLHFGNGTRLTVT.